Sequencing of this T cell receptor (beta chain) was carried out in a study of T cell repertoires in cytomegalovirus infection. Study details: Evidence of both CMV infection and a matching HLA type came from public TCR beta signatures. Study-level points and caveats: Across the ex vivo response, the dominant clonotypes were HLA-C-restricted CMV-specific TCR beta clonotypes.

Germline assignment: CDR1 DFQATT and CDR2 SNEGSKA (reference sequence). The CDR3 is 15 amino acids. V dropped 4 bases and J dropped 0 bases, with 14 bases sitting between them. This clonotype was seen only a few times. What it binds is not known. TCRdb ran MiXCR on the reads and lists one entry per CDR3 protein. The table lists under 200,000 distinct CDR3 sequences, more than 9% of them singletons. Sequences were obtained from PBMCs. The V gene is TRBV20-1, the J gene TRBJ2-3; D unclear. This TCR was sampled from a human donor in good health (CMV status not recorded). Some clones in this sample may be carry-over from other donors' samples. This chain's CDR3 is CSAMAAESSTDTQYF. The CDR3 region has the DNA TGCAGTGCTATGGCTGCCGAGTCTAGCACAGATACGCAGTATTTT.